A single T cell receptor beta chain is shown here with its context. Assay used: immunoSEQ multiplex PCR; TCRdb lists only in-frame clones, some missing. Altogether approximately 69,000 clones are present, 73% being singletons, with the ten largest covering 22%. From germline, CDR1 is MNHEY and CDR2 SVGAGI. The V gene lost 5 bases and the J gene lost 7 bases, with 12 bases spanning the gap. The CDR3 consists of 14 residues. The data were obtained in a study of blood T cell repertoires in COVID-19. Study background: Some COVID-19 samples were acute and others convalescent; all came from the United States, Italy and Spain. Nucleic acid was either cDNA or gDNA, and it came from T cells, B-cell-depleted T cells, or PBMCs.

This TCR was sampled from a man in his 60s with acute or convalescent COVID-19. The chain employs TRBV6-5 and TRBJ1-6; a weak D match, TRBD1 (6 bases). The sequenced sample was peripheral blood. The CDR3 bases are TGTGCCAGCAGTAGGGTTGACAGGAATTCACCCCTCCACTTT. This translates into CASSRVDRNSPLHF.